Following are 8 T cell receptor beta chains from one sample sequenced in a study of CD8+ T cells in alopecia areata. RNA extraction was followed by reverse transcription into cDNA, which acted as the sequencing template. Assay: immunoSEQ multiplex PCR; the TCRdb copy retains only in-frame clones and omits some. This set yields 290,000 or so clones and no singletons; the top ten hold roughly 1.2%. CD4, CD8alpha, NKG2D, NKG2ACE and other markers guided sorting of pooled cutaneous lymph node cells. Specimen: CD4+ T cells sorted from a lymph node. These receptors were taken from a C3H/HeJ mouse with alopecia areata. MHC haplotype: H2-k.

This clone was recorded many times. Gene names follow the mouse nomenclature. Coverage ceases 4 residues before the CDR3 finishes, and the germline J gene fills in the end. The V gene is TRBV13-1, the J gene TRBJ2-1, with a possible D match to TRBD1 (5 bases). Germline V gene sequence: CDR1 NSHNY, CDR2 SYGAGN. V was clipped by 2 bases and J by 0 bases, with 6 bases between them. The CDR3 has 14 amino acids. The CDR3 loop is CASSEDINYAEQFF. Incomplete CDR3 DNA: TGTGCCAGCAGTGAGGACATTAACTATGCT.

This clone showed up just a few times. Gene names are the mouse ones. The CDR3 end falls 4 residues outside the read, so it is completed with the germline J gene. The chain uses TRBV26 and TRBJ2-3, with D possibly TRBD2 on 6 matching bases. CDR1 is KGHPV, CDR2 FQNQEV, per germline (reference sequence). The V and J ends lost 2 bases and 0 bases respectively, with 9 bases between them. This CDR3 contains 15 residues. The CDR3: CASSLGGRSAETLYF. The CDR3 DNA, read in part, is TGTGCCAGCAGTCTGGGGGGGAGGAGTGCAGAA.

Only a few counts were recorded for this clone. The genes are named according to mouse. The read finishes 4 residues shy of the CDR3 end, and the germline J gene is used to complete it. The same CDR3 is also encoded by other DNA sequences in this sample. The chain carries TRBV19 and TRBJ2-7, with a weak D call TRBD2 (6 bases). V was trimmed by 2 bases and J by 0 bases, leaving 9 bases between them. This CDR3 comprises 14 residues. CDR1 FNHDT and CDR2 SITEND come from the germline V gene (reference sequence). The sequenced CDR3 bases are TGTGCCAGCAGTATCCCGGGGGGCTCCTAT. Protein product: CASSIPGGSY. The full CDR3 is CASSIPGGSYEQYF.

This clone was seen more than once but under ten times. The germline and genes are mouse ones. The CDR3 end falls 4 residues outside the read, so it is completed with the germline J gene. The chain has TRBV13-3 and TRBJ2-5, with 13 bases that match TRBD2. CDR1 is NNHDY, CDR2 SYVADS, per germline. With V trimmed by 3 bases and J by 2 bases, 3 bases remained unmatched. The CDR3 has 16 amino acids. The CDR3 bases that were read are TGTGCCAGCAGTGGGACTGGGGGGGCGCCCCAAGAC. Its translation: CASSGTGGAPQD. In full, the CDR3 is CASSGTGGAPQDTQYF. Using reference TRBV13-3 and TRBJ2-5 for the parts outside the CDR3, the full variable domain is EAAVTQSPRSKVAVTGGKVTLSCHQTNNHDYMYWYRQDTGHGLRLIHYSYVADSTEKGDIPDGYKASRPSQENFSLILELASLSQTAVYFCASSGTGGAPQDTQYFGPGTRLLVL.

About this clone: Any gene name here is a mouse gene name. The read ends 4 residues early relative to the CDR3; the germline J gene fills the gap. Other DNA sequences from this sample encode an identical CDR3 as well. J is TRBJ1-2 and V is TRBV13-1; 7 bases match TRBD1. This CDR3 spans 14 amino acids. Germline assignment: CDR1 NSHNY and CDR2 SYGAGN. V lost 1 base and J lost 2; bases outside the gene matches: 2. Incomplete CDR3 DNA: TGTGCCAGCAGTGATCGGGGACAGAACTCC. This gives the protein CASSDRGQNS. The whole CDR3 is CASSDRGQNSDYTF.

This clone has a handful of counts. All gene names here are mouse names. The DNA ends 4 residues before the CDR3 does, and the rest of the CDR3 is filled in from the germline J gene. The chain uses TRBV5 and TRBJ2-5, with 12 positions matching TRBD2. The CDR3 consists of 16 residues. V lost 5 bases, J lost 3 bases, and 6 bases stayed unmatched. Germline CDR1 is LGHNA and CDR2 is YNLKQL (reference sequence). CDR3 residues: CASSIRLGGRQDTQYF. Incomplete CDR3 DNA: TGTGCCAGCAGCATCCGACTGGGGGGGCGACAAGAC.

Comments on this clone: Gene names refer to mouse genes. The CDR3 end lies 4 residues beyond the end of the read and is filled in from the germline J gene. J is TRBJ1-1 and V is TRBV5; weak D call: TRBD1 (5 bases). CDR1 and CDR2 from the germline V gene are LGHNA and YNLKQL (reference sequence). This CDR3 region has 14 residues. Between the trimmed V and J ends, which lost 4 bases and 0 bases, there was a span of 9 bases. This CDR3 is CASSRTTANTEVFF. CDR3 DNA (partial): TGTGCCAGCAGCCGGACAACCGCAAACACA.

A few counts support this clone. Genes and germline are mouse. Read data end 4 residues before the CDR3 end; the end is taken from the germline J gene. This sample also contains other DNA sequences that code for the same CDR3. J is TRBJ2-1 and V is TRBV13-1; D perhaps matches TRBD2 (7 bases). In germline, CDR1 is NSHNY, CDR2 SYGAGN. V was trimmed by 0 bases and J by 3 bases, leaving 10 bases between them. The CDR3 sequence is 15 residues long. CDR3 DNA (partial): TGTGCCAGCAGTGATGAAGGGGGGGGCTATGCT. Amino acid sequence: CASSDEGGGYA. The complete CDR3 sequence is CASSDEGGGYAEQFF.